A single sample is the source of the 10 T cell receptor beta chains below, sequenced in a study of Graves' ophthalmopathy and Graves' hyperthyroidism. Amplification of the TCR beta CDR3 regions used RNA transcripts (as template). In the first round, RT-PCR was carried out with HTBI primers, and a multiplex PCR formed the second round. TCRdb reanalysed the multiplex PCR reads using MiXCR and keeps one entry per CDR3 protein. The sample includes hundreds of thousands of distinct CDR3 sequences, around 42% of them seen just once. The sequenced material came from peripheral blood. The receptor set was obtained from an adult man with Graves' ophthalmopathy.

This chain joins TRBV4-2 and TRBJ1-1; D may be TRBD1 (5 bases). The CDR3 consists of 16 residues. V gave up 0 bases and J gave up 1 base, with 12 bases separating them. CDR1 and CDR2 (germline): LGHNA, YNFKEQ. In DNA, the CDR3 is TGTGCCAGCAGCCAAGATCCGGGACGGGGGAACACTGAAGCTTTCTTT. As protein: CASSQDPGRGNTEAFF.

CDR3 sequence: CASTGTGRTQYF. In DNA form, the CDR3 reads TGTGCCAGCACCGGGACAGGGAGGACCCAGTACTTC. J is TRBJ2-5 and V is TRBV6-5; 9 bases line up with TRBD1. V shed 7 bases, J shed 7 bases, and the junction held 4 bases outside the gene matches. Germline V gene data show CDR1 as MNHEY and CDR2 as SVGAGI. This CDR3 has 12 residues.

This clonotype has a handful of counts. The CDR3 DNA follows: TGCGCCAGCAGCTTGGAATGGGAAGAAGAGACCCAGTACTTC. Residues: CASSLEWEEETQYF. This sequence joins TRBV5-1 and TRBJ2-5; D is unresolved. V was trimmed by 0 bases and J by 3 bases, leaving 9 bases between them. CDR1 SGHRS and CDR2 YFSETQ come from the germline V gene. CDR3 size: 14 residues. Looking up the rest from reference TRBV5-1 and TRBJ2-5 gives the full variable domain: KAGVTQTPRYLIKTRGQQVTLSCSPISGHRSVSWYQQTPGQGLQFLFEYFSETQRNKGNFPGRFSGRQFSNSRSEMNVSTLELGDSALYLCASSLEWEEETQYFGPGTRLLVL.

Comment on this clonotype: One base away lies a much larger clone, so this may be a sequencing read error. The CDR3 carries no conserved terminal phenylalanine or tryptophan, so it likely arises from a read error. The chain employs TRBV5-8 and TRBJ1-6, with D possibly being TRBD1 (6 bases). V lost 4 bases and J lost 6, with 11 bases in between. Germline V gene sequence: CDR1 SGHTS, CDR2 YDEGEE. This CDR3 has 14 residues. The CDR3 nucleotides are TGTGCCAGCAGCATGGGACACCTTAATTCACCCCTCCACCTT. This sequence encodes CASSMGHLNSPLHL.

Remarks on this clonotype: The conserved final phenylalanine or tryptophan is absent from the CDR3, which likely points to a read error. The chain couples TRBV24-1 to TRBJ1-2; 8 nucleotides agree with TRBD1. Germline V lookup: CDR1 KGHDR, CDR2 SFDVKD. The junction had 6 bases not matched to a gene; V was cut back by 3 bases and J by 7 bases. The CDR3 length is 14 residues. The CDR3 DNA follows: TGTGCCACCAGTGATCCAGGGGGCTCTGGTGGCTACACCCTC. As protein: CATSDPGGSGGYTL.

The V call is TRBV29-1, the J call TRBJ2-7; D is ambiguous. The germline V gene has CDR1 SQVTM and CDR2 ANQGSEA. There are 10 residues in the CDR3. Trimming stripped 4 bases from V and 8 bases from J, with 9 bases between. The CDR3 sequence is CSVGVIQQYF. CDR3 bases: TGCAGCGTTGGAGTCATTCAGCAGTACTTC.

The chain carries TRBV13 and TRBJ2-7, with 8 bases that match TRBD2. Germline trimming cut 5 bases from V and 2 bases from J; bases unmatched to any gene: 5. Per germline, CDR1 PRHDT and CDR2 FYEKMQ (reference sequence). The CDR3 sequence is 14 residues long. The CDR3 bases are TGTGCCAGCAGCGGCCCGGGGGGGACCTACGAGCAGTACTTC. Protein product: CASSGPGGTYEQYF. The entire variable domain, with the rest obtained from reference TRBV13 and TRBJ2-7, is as follows: AAGVIQSPRHLIKEKRETATLKCYPIPRHDTVYWYQQGPGQDPQFLISFYEKMQSDKGSIPDRFSAQQFSDYHSELNMSSLELGDSALYFCASSGPGGTYEQYFGPGTRLTVT.

This clonotype was seen a handful of times. The rearrangement links TRBV7-2 to TRBJ2-7; D is unclear. V lost 1 base, J lost 0 bases, and 7 bases lay in between. This CDR3 is built from 14 residues. Germline V CDR1 and CDR2: SGHTA, FQGNSA. For the CDR3, the DNA is TGTGCCAGCAGCTTAGGCCAGGACTCCTACGAGCAGTACTTC. Translated, it gives CASSLGQDSYEQYF.

V and J are TRBV2 and TRBJ2-2, with 11 bases lining up with TRBD2. This CDR3 has 15 residues. The V gene's germline CDR1 is SNHLY and CDR2 FYNNEI. The V gene end was trimmed by 6 bases and the J gene end by 7 bases; junction bases not matched to a gene: 7. The CDR3 reads CASRLAGVFYGELFF. The DNA of the CDR3 is TGTGCCAGCAGACTAGCGGGGGTTTTCTACGGGGAGCTGTTTTTT. The variable domain in full, completed from reference TRBV2 and TRBJ2-2, reads EPEVTQTPSHQVTQMGQEVILRCVPISNHLYFYWYRQILGQKVEFLVSFYNNEISEKSEIFDDQFSVERPDGSNFTLKIRSTKLEDSAMYFCASRLAGVFYGELFFGEGSRLTVL.

This clonotype was observed at least ten times. This chain's CDR3 is CSVEDTRGTEAFF. CDR3 DNA: TGCAGCGTTGAAGATACAAGGGGCACTGAAGCTTTCTTT. The genes are TRBV29-1 and TRBJ1-1, with a tentative D call TRBD1 (5 bases). Germline assignment: CDR1 SQVTM and CDR2 ANQGSEA. V shed 0 bases and J shed 4 bases, with 9 bases lying between them. This CDR3 contains 13 residues.